The 27 T cell receptor beta chains in this list originate from one sample, sequenced in a study of molecular identifiers for immune sequencing clone quantification. Via MiXCR, TCRdb re-called the PCR reads, giving one row per CDR3 protein. The data show about 510,000 distinct CDR3 sequences, about a quarter seen once. Sequenced: naive CD8+ T cells from blood, with Jurkat cell RNA spiked in. Documented subset: FACS-sorted CD8+CD4-CCR7+CD45RA+ naive T cells. These receptors all come from a human donor in good health. Some libraries in this study had Jurkat cell RNA spiked in.

This clonotype was seen many times. The rearrangement joins TRBV9 to TRBJ2-7; D unclear. Germline CDR1 SGDLS, CDR2 YYNGEE. V shed 4 bases and J shed 4 bases, with 12 bases lying between them. This CDR3 has 13 amino acids. CDR3 coding DNA: TGTGCCAGCAGCCCCCCCGCGACGTACGAGCAGTACTTC. It is translated as CASSPPATYEQYF.

The chain has TRBV2 and TRBJ1-1; TRBD1 matches 9 bases. The CDR3 has 14 amino acids. CDR1 is SNHLY, CDR2 FYNNEI, per germline. The junction had 11 bases not matched to a gene; V was cut back by 11 bases and J by 4 bases. CDR3 region: CARYLDRGFTEAFF. The CDR3 DNA sequence: TGTGCCCGCTACTTGGACAGGGGCTTCACTGAAGCTTTCTTT.

This clonotype came up a few times. The chain employs TRBV28 and TRBJ1-1; D possibly corresponds to TRBD1 (6 bases). The CDR3 runs to 14 residues. Per germline, CDR1 MDHEN and CDR2 SYDVKM. Trimming removed 2 bases from V and 4 bases from J, with 11 bases in between. CDR3 amino acids: CASSLRGYSTEAFF. In DNA, the CDR3 is TGTGCCAGCAGTTTAAGGGGGTACTCCACTGAAGCTTTCTTT.

Turning to this clonotype: One base away lies a much larger clone, so this may be a sequencing read error. The chain recombines TRBV13 with TRBJ2-6, with 9 positions matching TRBD1. There are 14 residues in the CDR3. CDR1 is PRHDT and CDR2 is FYEKMQ in the germline V gene (reference sequence). The CDR3 DNA is TGTGGCGTTAGGGACAGGGCGGGGGCCAACGTCCTGACTTTC. It translates to CGVRDRAGANVLTF.

Details on this clonotype: A read error may be the cause here, since a much bigger clone is one base away. The chain uses TRBV14 and TRBJ2-5, with D unresolved. CDR1 and CDR2 from the germline V gene are SGHDN and FVKESK. The CDR3 has 15 amino acids. CDR3 in DNA: TGTGCCAGCAGCATAAGGAGACAAGGAGCACAGACCCAGAACTTC. This codes for CASSIRRQGAQTQNF.

On this clonotype itself: Likely a read error: the CDR3 ends without its conserved phenylalanine or tryptophan. The gene calls are TRBV2 and TRBJ2-7; D unclear. The CDR3 is 15 residues long. V lost 8 bases and J 4 bases, leaving 21 bases between the germline ends. Germline V gene sequence: CDR1 SNHLY, CDR2 FYNNEI. CDR3: CASRASLEPIYEQYS. In nucleotides, the CDR3 is TGTGCCAGCCGAGCGTCCCTTGAACCAATTTACGAGCAGTACTCC.

This rearrangement joins TRBV9 to TRBJ2-3, with 14 bases fitting TRBD2. The V and J ends lost 3 bases and 0 bases, in that order; junction bases with no gene match: 6. The CDR3 is 18 residues long. Germline CDR1 and CDR2: SGDLS and YYNGEE. CDR3 nucleotide sequence: TGTGCCAGCAGCGCCGAGGGACTAGCGGGAGCTAGCACAGATACGCAGTATTTT. Translated: CASSAEGLAGASTDTQYF.

This clonotype was counted ten times or more. This rearrangement joins TRBV4-3 to TRBJ2-7; 11 nucleotides match TRBD2. The trim removed 4 bases at V and 6 bases at J, leaving 5 bases unmatched. Germline V gene sequence: CDR1 LGHNA, CDR2 YSLEER. The CDR3 spans 14 residues. The CDR3 DNA reads TGCGCCAGCAGCCGTACGACTAGCGGGATCGAGCAGTACTTC. Its translation is CASSRTTSGIEQYF.

This clonotype was seen at least ten times. The rearrangement links TRBV6-5 to TRBJ2-2; D gene unclear. There are 12 residues in the CDR3. Trimming cost V 0 bases and J 11 bases, with 7 bases left between them. CDR1 is MNHEY and CDR2 is SVGAGI in the germline V gene. CDR3 sequence (DNA): TGTGCCAGCAGTTACTCTACGGTAGAGCTGTTTTTT. Protein: CASSYSTVELFF.

V gene TRBV7-9 combines with J gene TRBJ2-3; TRBD2 is a possible D gene (5 bases). CDR1 and CDR2 (germline): SEHNR, FQNEAQ (reference sequence). V dropped 5 bases and J dropped 0 bases, with 15 bases sitting between them. This CDR3 is 16 amino acids long. The CDR3 DNA reads TGTGCCAGCAGCGCACTAGTTCTCACAAGCACAGATACGCAGTATTTT. This codes for CASSALVLTSTDTQYF.

This clonotype appeared many times. J is TRBJ2-3 and V is TRBV3-1; TRBD2 matches at 10 bases. The germline V gene has CDR1 LGHDT and CDR2 YNNKEL (reference sequence). The CDR3 is made up of 16 amino acids. V trimming: 8 bases; J trimming: 5 bases; junction bases outside the gene matches: 13. The CDR3 reads CASSLTLAGVEDTQYF. CDR3 in DNA: TGTGCCAGCTCCCTCACTCTAGCGGGAGTCGAAGATACGCAGTATTTT.

This clonotype was seen a handful of times. This rearrangement joins TRBV30 to TRBJ2-1, with D tentatively TRBD2 (6 bases). Trimming took off 5 bases at V and 4 bases at J, with 12 bases between the two ends. The CDR3 totals 13 residues. CDR1 GTSNPN and CDR2 SVGIG come from the germline V gene (reference sequence). DNA for the CDR3: TGTGCCTGGTACGGGACTCCATACAATGAGCAGTTCTTC. This encodes CAWYGTPYNEQFF.

Remarks on this clonotype: A much larger clone lies one base from this, so it may be a read error. The rearrangement uses TRBV12-5 and TRBJ1-1; TRBD1 is a possible D gene (5 bases). The CDR3 has 12 residues. The germline gives CDR1 LGHNT, CDR2 FRNRAP. The CDR3 spells CASGLPGTEALF. The CDR3 coding sequence is TGTGCTAGTGGTTTGCCTGGGACTGAAGCTCTCTTT. The full variable domain, in which reference TRBV12-5 and TRBJ1-1 provide the parts outside the CDR3, is DARVTQTPRHKVTEMGQEVTMRCQPILGHNTVFWYRQTMMQGLELLAYFRNRAPLDDSGMPKDRFSAEMPDATLATLKIQPSEPRDSAVYFCASGLPGTEALFGQGTRLTVV.

This clonotype has only a few counts. V gene TRBV5-6 combines with J gene TRBJ2-3; 11 nucleotides match TRBD2. CDR3 length: 15 amino acids. CDR1 is SGHDT, CDR2 YYEEEE, per germline. The V and J ends lost 2 bases and 5 bases, in that order; junction bases with no gene match: 4. CDR3 in amino acids: CASSFPGLAVDTQYF. The CDR3 DNA sequence: TGTGCCAGCAGCTTCCCGGGACTAGCGGTAGATACGCAGTATTTT. Variable domain in full (rest from reference TRBV5-6 and TRBJ2-3): DAGVTQSPTHLIKTRGQQVTLRCSPKSGHDTVSWYQQALGQGPQFIFQYYEEEERQRGNFPDRFSGHQFPNYSSELNVNALLLGDSALYLCASSFPGLAVDTQYFGPGTRLTVL.

In regard to this clonotype: It may be a read error: a sequence one base away is much more abundant. V gene TRBV4-3 combines with J gene TRBJ2-1, with D maybe TRBD2 (5 bases). Between the trimmed V and J ends, which lost 1 base and 0 bases, there was a span of 10 bases. Germline loops: CDR1 LGHNA, CDR2 YSLEER. CDR3 length: 16 amino acids. The DNA for the CDR3 is TGCGCCAGCAGCCAAGGGCCTAGCACCTCCTACAATGAGCAGTTCTTC. It translates to CASSQGPSTSYNEQFF.

Many counts were recorded for this clonotype. V usage is TRBV4-3 and J usage is TRBJ2-7; D is unresolved. Germline V gene sequence: CDR1 LGHNA, CDR2 YSLEER. V lost 0 bases and J lost 2, with 14 bases in between. CDR3 size: 16 residues. CDR3 residues: CASSQEWAGAAYEQYF. The CDR3 coding sequence is TGCGCCAGCAGCCAAGAATGGGCAGGCGCGGCCTACGAGCAGTACTTC.

This clonotype was seen more than once but under ten times. The rearrangement links TRBV27 to TRBJ2-5; D gene ambiguous. Germline lookup yields CDR1 MNHEY and CDR2 SMNVEV (reference sequence). Deletions cut 8 bases from V and 2 bases from J, with 6 bases between. The CDR3 consists of 11 residues. The CDR3, as DNA: TGTGCCAGCGGGTTTCAAGAGACCCAGTACTTC. Residues: CASGFQETQYF.

The rearrangement joins TRBV7-3 to TRBJ2-5; TRBD1 is a possible D gene (5 bases). The V end lost 5 bases, the J end lost 2 bases, and 12 bases lay between the germline ends. The length of the CDR3 is 14 residues. CDR1 and CDR2 (germline): SGHTA, FQGTGA. The CDR3 protein is CASSTRQKQETQYF. For the CDR3, the DNA is TGTGCCAGCAGCACCCGACAGAAACAAGAGACCCAGTACTTC.

This clonotype was recorded a few times. V usage is TRBV6-5 and J usage is TRBJ1-5; maybe TRBD1 (6 bases). Trimming took off 2 bases at V and 1 base at J, with 9 bases between the two ends. The CDR3 consists of 15 residues. Germline values: CDR1 MNHEY, CDR2 SVGAGI. This CDR3 reads CASSYRQGSNQPQHF. DNA of the CDR3: TGTGCCAGCAGTTACCGTCAGGGGAGCAATCAGCCCCAGCATTTT.

The rearrangement uses TRBV20-1 and TRBJ1-5; D remains ambiguous. Germline V gene lookup returns CDR1 DFQATT and CDR2 SNEGSKA (reference sequence). Trimming left V 0 bases short and J 3 bases short, with 12 bases between. This CDR3 has 15 residues. CDR3 nucleotides: TGCAGTGCTAGAGACCTAGAAGGGCACAATCAGCCCCAGCATTTT. It codes for CSARDLEGHNQPQHF.

This sequence joins TRBV4-1 and TRBJ2-4; perhaps TRBD1 as D (6 bases). The CDR3 is 14 residues long. V was trimmed by 0 bases and J by 8 bases, leaving 11 bases between them. Germline CDR1 reads MGHRA; CDR2 reads YSYEKL. The CDR3 region is CASSQENRDDIQYF. CDR3 DNA sequence: TGCGCCAGCAGCCAAGAAAACAGGGATGACATTCAGTACTTC.

In this sample, this clonotype turned up many times. The chain couples TRBV23-1 to TRBJ1-5; D is unresolved. TRBV23-1 is an ORF, with its function uncertain. Trimming removed 1 base from V and 4 bases from J, with 14 bases in between. The CDR3 spans 16 residues. CDR3: CASSQLWPGWNQPQHF. The CDR3 DNA is TGCGCCAGCAGTCAATTGTGGCCAGGCTGGAATCAGCCCCAGCATTTT.

V and J are TRBV11-2 and TRBJ2-7; possible D gene TRBD2, 6 bases. The CDR3 length is 14 residues. With 5 bases removed from V and 2 bases from J, the gap between germline ends came to 13 bases. The germline V gene encodes CDR1 SGHAT and CDR2 FQNNGV. The CDR3 protein is CASSIADSAYEQYF. As DNA, the CDR3 is TGTGCCAGCAGCATAGCGGATAGTGCCTACGAGCAGTACTTC.

This clonotype was seen many times. The chain combines TRBV7-2 with TRBJ1-1; 7 nucleotides line up with TRBD1. J lost 3 bases, V lost 4 bases, and 5 bases had no gene match. CDR1 SGHTA and CDR2 FQGNSA come from the germline V gene. The CDR3 totals 14 residues. In DNA form, the CDR3 reads TGTGCCAGCAGCTACACAGGGGAGTACACTGAAGCTTTCTTT. Translation gives CASSYTGEYTEAFF.

The sample holds many counts of this clonotype. CDR3 residues: CATRASSYEQYF. In DNA form, the CDR3 reads TGTGCCACAAGGGCCAGCTCCTACGAGCAGTACTTC. The V gene is TRBV24-1, the J gene TRBJ2-7; D remains ambiguous. The germline CDR1 and CDR2 sequences are KGHDR and SFDVKD. V was trimmed by 10 bases and J by 0 bases, leaving 9 bases between them. The CDR3 consists of 12 residues.

At least ten counts were recorded for this clonotype. V and J are TRBV28 and TRBJ2-5, with D uncertain. CDR1 is MDHEN and CDR2 is SYDVKM in the germline V gene. CDR3 length: 14 residues. V was cut by 2 bases and J by 4 bases, with 11 bases left in between. For the CDR3, the DNA is TGTGCCAGCAGTTTAACAGAGCTCCCAGAGACCCAGTACTTC. This sequence encodes CASSLTELPETQYF.

To note about this clonotype: This sequence may be a read error, since a much larger clone differs from it by one base. The J gene is TRBJ2-7, the V gene TRBV20-1; the D gene is possibly TRBD2 (5 bases). This CDR3 is 14 amino acids long. V was pared by 0 bases and J by 2 bases, with 11 bases between. Per germline, CDR1 DFQATT and CDR2 SNEGSKA (reference sequence). CDR3 coding DNA: TGCAGTGCTAGAGATGGGAGCAACCCCTACGAGCAGTACTTC. Its protein product is CSARDGSNPYEQYF.